The next 20 T cell receptor beta chains were all read from a single sample in a study. A single record per CDR3 protein comes from TCRdb applying MiXCR to the 5' RACE reads. The data show about 54,000 distinct CDR3 sequences, roughly 15% seen once. Sequencing was carried out using naive CD4+ T cells sorted from blood. Subset in this sample: naive CD4+ T cells, CD4+CD45RA+CD25-. These receptor sequences come from a female donor with breast cancer.

The sample holds many counts of this clonotype. The chain has TRBV28 and TRBJ1-1; possibly TRBD1 for D (5 bases). CDR3 length: 13 amino acids. The germline gives CDR1 MDHEN, CDR2 SYDVKM. The V gene lost 3 bases and the J gene lost 7 bases, with 12 bases spanning the gap. CDR3: CASSLRGESEAFF. CDR3 sequence (DNA): TGTGCCAGCAGTTTGAGAGGGGAAAGTGAAGCTTTCTTT. Together with reference TRBV28 and TRBJ1-1, the CDR3 gives the full variable domain: DVKVTQSSRYLVKRTGEKVFLECVQDMDHENMFWYRQDPGLGLRLIYFSYDVKMKEKGDIPEGYSVSREKKERFSLILESASTNQTSMYLCASSLRGESEAFFGQGTRLTVV.

The table lists this clonotype with a few counts. The chain is built from TRBV11-2 and TRBJ2-1; weak D call: TRBD2 (6 bases). The germline V gene has CDR1 SGHAT and CDR2 FQNNGV. V lost 6 bases, J lost 9 bases, and 15 bases lay in between. The CDR3 has 13 amino acids. CDR3 sequence (DNA): TGTGCCAGCAGTCGTAGACTAGATTCTGAGCAGTTCTTC. This translates into CASSRRLDSEQFF. Full variable domain (outside the CDR3, taken from reference TRBV11-2 and TRBJ2-1): EAGVAQSPRYKIIEKRQSVAFWCNPISGHATLYWYQQILGQGPKLLIQFQNNGVVDDSQLPKDRFSAERLKGVDSTLKIQPAKLEDSAVYLCASSRRLDSEQFFGPGTRLTVL.

This clonotype was seen more than once but under ten times. The chain is built from TRBV5-1 and TRBJ2-1; D unclear. The length of the CDR3 is 15 residues. Trimming cost V 0 bases and J 5 bases, with 12 bases left between them. Germline CDR1 reads SGHRS; CDR2 reads YFSETQ. The CDR3 here is CASSLVVTDHNEQFF. In nucleotides, the CDR3 is TGCGCCAGCAGCTTGGTCGTGACGGACCACAATGAGCAGTTCTTC.

This clonotype was counted only a few times. The chain carries TRBV5-1 and TRBJ1-1; TRBD1 matches 8 bases. Unmatched junction bases numbered 15, after V lost 2 bases and J lost 3 bases. The CDR3 sequence is 18 residues long. Germline V gene data show CDR1 as SGHRS and CDR2 as YFSETQ. The CDR3, as DNA: TGCGCCAGCAGCTTACGCCCCGGGACAGGTCAAGAGTACACTGAAGCTTTCTTT. Its translation is CASSLRPGTGQEYTEAFF.

The V and J genes are TRBV6-2 or TRBV6-3 and TRBJ2-4; unclear D gene. The CDR3 has 18 amino acids. Trimming took 7 bases from V and 10 from J, leaving 32 bases between them. CDR1 is MNHEY, CDR2 SVGEGT, per germline. The CDR3 bases are TGTGCCAGCACTCATTCGCCCTCTCTGCGGAGACCGTCGCGTATTCAGTACTTC. The encoded protein is CASTHSPSLRRPSRIQYF.

This clonotype was counted a few times. The DNA of the CDR3 is TGTGCCAGCTCACCCGTACGGGGGAATGAAAAACTGTTTTTT. This gives the protein CASSPVRGNEKLFF. V usage is TRBV18 and J usage is TRBJ1-4, with D maybe TRBD1 (5 bases). V lost 3 bases to trimming and J lost 5 bases, with 10 bases between them. The germline V gene has CDR1 KGHSH and CDR2 LQKENI. The CDR3 loop spans 14 amino acids.

The chain has TRBV5-1 and TRBJ2-1, with D perhaps assigned TRBD1 or TRBD2 (5 bases each). This CDR3 is built from 15 residues. V shed 6 bases and J shed 0 bases, with 13 bases lying between them. Germline V CDR1 and CDR2: SGHRS, YFSETQ. CDR3 sequence reads: CASNQEGSSYNEQFF. DNA for the CDR3: TGCGCCAGCAACCAAGAGGGGAGCTCCTACAATGAGCAGTTCTTC.

The chain uses TRBV7-9 and TRBJ2-5; D is possibly TRBD1 or TRBD2 (6 bases each). Looked up from germline, CDR1 is SEHNR and CDR2 is FQNEAQ (reference sequence). CDR3 length: 15 amino acids. Between the trimmed V and J ends, which lost 5 bases and 1 base, there was a span of 14 bases. CDR3 amino acids: CASSPPRGVQETQYF. CDR3 sequence (DNA): TGTGCCAGCAGCCCTCCGAGGGGGGTCCAAGAGACCCAGTACTTC.

This clonotype was detected ten times or more. V gene TRBV6-1 combines with J gene TRBJ1-2, with TRBD1 matching 8 bases. This CDR3 region has 14 residues. J lost 7 bases, V lost 6 bases, and 10 bases had no gene match. The V gene's germline CDR1 is MNHNS and CDR2 SASEGT. The CDR3 region has the DNA TGTGCCAGCAGGACGACAGGGGCAAAGAGTGGCTACACCTTC. Its protein is CASRTTGAKSGYTF.

The CDR3 sequence is CSASRQGRTGELFF. The CDR3 DNA follows: TGCAGTGCTTCACGACAGGGGCGCACCGGGGAGCTGTTTTTT. The genes are TRBV20-1 and TRBJ2-2, with TRBD1 identical over 8 bases. The V segment lost 5 bases and the J segment 4 bases; nucleotides outside the gene matches: 6. The CDR3 runs to 14 residues. Germline CDR1 DFQATT, CDR2 SNEGSKA (reference sequence).

This clonotype was recorded a few times. The J gene is TRBJ2-2, the V gene TRBV11-3; D unclear. This CDR3 region has 13 residues. CDR1 is SGHNT and CDR2 is YENEEA in the germline V gene. The V end lost 5 bases, the J end lost 5 bases, and 9 bases lay between the germline ends. The CDR3 DNA is TGTGCCAGCAGCCCCACAGTGACCGGGGAGCTGTTTTTT. Translation gives CASSPTVTGELFF.

There are a few counts of this clonotype. The chain employs TRBV5-4 and TRBJ2-3; 7 nucleotides match TRBD2. The V gene end was trimmed by 4 bases and the J gene end by 1 base; junction bases not matched to a gene: 15. Germline V gene sequence: CDR1 SGHNT, CDR2 YYREEE (reference sequence). CDR3 length: 18 residues. The CDR3 loop is CASSPRLDGGIRTDTQYF. CDR3 DNA: TGTGCCAGCAGCCCCCGACTAGACGGGGGGATCCGCACAGATACGCAGTATTTT.

Ten or more counts support this clonotype. This rearrangement joins TRBV5-5 to TRBJ2-7; 12 nucleotides line up with TRBD1. V gave up 4 bases and J gave up 4 bases; unmatched junction bases: 6. Germline values: CDR1 SGHKS, CDR2 YYEKEE (reference sequence). The CDR3 runs to 15 residues. As DNA, the CDR3 is TGTGCCAGCAGCCGCGCGGGACAGGGGGCGTACGAGCAGTACTTC. Translating gives CASSRAGQGAYEQYF.

This sequence joins TRBV20-1 and TRBJ2-3; 8 bases map to TRBD1. The CDR3 loop spans 15 amino acids. V was clipped by 0 bases and J by 5 bases; unmatched bases: 7. From germline, CDR1 is DFQATT and CDR2 SNEGSKA (reference sequence). In DNA form, the CDR3 reads TGCAGTGCTAGAGAGCTGACAGGGGAGAGAGATACGCAGTATTTT. Its protein is CSARELTGERDTQYF.

The V and J genes are TRBV5-1 and TRBJ1-1, with D unresolved. V gave up 4 bases and J gave up 0 bases, with 10 bases separating them. This CDR3 has 14 amino acids. Germline V gene data show CDR1 as SGHRS and CDR2 as YFSETQ. The CDR3 is CASSLYSVNTEAFF. The CDR3 DNA sequence: TGCGCCAGCAGCCTCTACTCAGTGAACACTGAAGCTTTCTTT.

Remarks on this clonotype: This may be a read error, as it is one base from a much larger clone. The final CDR3 position lacks the conserved phenylalanine or tryptophan, pointing to a likely read error. The V call is TRBV4-3, the J call TRBJ2-7, with TRBD1 matching 7 bases. Per germline, CDR1 LGHNA and CDR2 YSLEER. The CDR3 is 15 amino acids. V dropped 1 base and J dropped 3; count of bases not matched to a gene: 6. The CDR3 sequence: CASSQGQGSIYEQYC. DNA of the CDR3: TGCGCCAGCAGCCAAGGACAGGGTAGCATCTACGAGCAGTACTGC.

The chain is built from TRBV5-1 and TRBJ1-1; TRBD1 is a possible D gene (6 bases). Looked up from germline, CDR1 is SGHRS and CDR2 is YFSETQ. This CDR3 spans 13 amino acids. Trimming shortened V by 5 bases and J by 3 bases, and 11 bases separated the two germline ends. The CDR3 DNA reads as TGCGCCAGCAGAGAAGACAGGTACACTGAAGCTTTCTTT. Its protein is CASREDRYTEAFF.

This chain joins TRBV7-8 and TRBJ2-5; 9 bases are a match to TRBD2. The V segment lost 5 bases and the J segment 5 bases; nucleotides outside the gene matches: 9. The CDR3 contains 15 residues. Germline CDR1 reads SGHVS; CDR2 reads FQNEAQ. Here the CDR3 reads CASSPVSSGKETQYF. The CDR3 nucleotides read TGTGCCAGCAGCCCTGTTTCTAGCGGGAAGGAGACCCAGTACTTC. Full variable domain (missing parts from reference TRBV7-8 and TRBJ2-5): GAGVSQSPRYKVAKRGQDVALRCDPISGHVSLFWYQQALGQGPEFLTYFQNEAQLDKSGLPSDRFFAERPEGSVSTLKIQRTQQEDSAVYLCASSPVSSGKETQYFGPGTRLLVL.

The table lists this clonotype with many counts. The chain joins TRBV5-1 to TRBJ1-4; D is possibly TRBD1 (5 bases). The V end was cut by 0 bases, the J end by 8 bases, with 14 bases between. This CDR3 region has 15 residues. Germline CDR1 SGHRS, CDR2 YFSETQ. CDR3: CASSLVGRREEKLFF. CDR3 DNA sequence: TGCGCCAGCAGCTTGGTGGGACGGCGAGAAGAAAAACTGTTTTTT.

This rearrangement joins TRBV6-2 or TRBV6-3 to TRBJ2-3; 9 bases line up with TRBD1. The CDR3 runs 21 residues. CDR1 is MNHEY, CDR2 SVGEGT, per germline. J was trimmed by 1 base and V by 5 bases; bases with no gene match: 22. CDR3 nucleotide sequence: TGTGCCAGCAGTCCCCTCCCCGATTTACAACAGGGGGCTAGCCGCACAGATACGCAGTATTTT. It codes for CASSPLPDLQQGASRTDTQYF.